Below, 16 T cell receptor beta chains from the same sample are listed, as sequenced in a study of T cell repertoires in cytomegalovirus infection (dated by TCRdb to about 2019). According to the study, the label for this sample's treatment or condition signals: in vitro stimulation with specific CMV peptide epitopes to enrich CMV-specific T cells. Instrument used: Illumina HiSeq 1500. TCRdb ran its own pipeline on the public reads, namely fastp trimming at Q25 and MiXCR clone calling, and kept in-frame beta chains. Rows matching on CDR3 protein sequence are summarized as one entry with the most common DNA and genes. The sample table holds fewer than 1,000,000 distinct CDR3 sequences, of which approximately 31% were seen once. The biggest ten clones account for about 14% of the sample. What these receptors recognize is not known. The sequencing used cultured CD8+ T cells from PBMCs, collected from culture after CMV antigen stimulation. Receptors were obtained from a human donor in good health (CMV status not recorded). Some clones in this sample may be carry-over from other donors' samples.

The rearrangement uses TRBV27 and TRBJ2-1, with 12 bases lining up with TRBD2. This CDR3 has 17 amino acids. Trimming removed 2 bases from V and 3 bases from J; junction bases left unmatched: 5. The germline V gene encodes CDR1 MNHEY and CDR2 SMNVEV (reference sequence). CDR3 region: CASSLATSGGIYNEQFF. The DNA of the CDR3 is TGTGCCAGCAGTTTAGCCACTAGCGGGGGGATCTACAATGAGCAGTTCTTC.

This clonotype occurred a few times. The chain carries TRBV10-3 and TRBJ1-2, with TRBD1 as a possible D gene (5 bases). This CDR3 comprises 15 residues. Germline V gene lookup returns CDR1 ENHRY and CDR2 SYGVKD. V was pared by 4 bases and J by 3 bases, with 15 bases between. CDR3 residues: CAISAWTGTDYGYTF. The CDR3 coding sequence is TGTGCCATCAGTGCATGGACGGGGACGGACTATGGCTACACCTTC.

There are a few counts of this clonotype. The chain joins TRBV5-6 to TRBJ1-2; tentative D call: TRBD1 (5 bases). This CDR3 is built from 13 residues. Germline loops: CDR1 SGHDT, CDR2 YYEEEE. The germline V and J ends were trimmed by 3 bases and 8 bases, with 14 bases remaining between them. This chain's CDR3 is CASSWGGSRGYTF. The CDR3 DNA reads as TGTGCCAGCAGCTGGGGGGGTTCGCGAGGCTACACCTTC.

About this clonotype itself: A much larger clone lies a single base off, so this may be a read error. This chain joins TRBV19 and TRBJ1-1; 7 bases are shared with TRBD1. Germline CDR1 LNHDA, CDR2 SQIVND (reference sequence). The CDR3 contains 16 residues. The CDR3 nucleotides read TGTGTCAGTAGGCTCGCCCGGGGGACAGACAACACTGAAGCTTTCTTT. Its protein is CVSRLARGTDNTEAFF.

The CDR3 reads CASSPDRGGIEAFF. CDR3 sequence (DNA): TGTGCCAGCAGCCCGGACAGGGGCGGCATTGAAGCTTTCTTT. The J gene is TRBJ1-1, the V gene TRBV5-6, with TRBD1 matching 9 bases. In germline, CDR1 is SGHDT, CDR2 YYEEEE. The trim removed 4 bases at V and 7 bases at J, leaving 8 bases unmatched. The CDR3 has 14 residues.

V and J are TRBV6-2 or TRBV6-3 and TRBJ2-5; 10 bases map to TRBD2. CDR3 length equals 17 residues. Germline V CDR1 and CDR2: MNHEY, SVGEGT. V shed 0 bases, J shed 4 bases, and the junction held 8 bases outside the gene matches. The CDR3 spells CASSYSIGLAAGETQYF. In DNA, the CDR3 is TGTGCCAGCAGTTACTCGATTGGACTAGCGGCGGGAGAGACCCAGTACTTC.

The table lists this clonotype with a few counts. The rearrangement uses TRBV18 and TRBJ2-1; the D is unclear. The CDR3 contains 14 residues. Germline CDR1 reads KGHSH; CDR2 reads LQKENI. V shed 0 bases and J shed 5 bases, with 8 bases lying between them. CDR3 loop: CASSPPIHHNEQFF. The CDR3 DNA is TGTGCCAGCTCACCACCGATACATCACAATGAGCAGTTCTTC.

The rearrangement uses TRBV10-2 and TRBJ2-3, with 9 nucleotides matching TRBD2. In germline, CDR1 is WSHSY, CDR2 SAAADI. Trimming cost V 3 bases and J 3 bases; bases outside gene matches: 7. The CDR3 is 16 residues long. CDR3: CASSDAAGGGTDTQYF. The CDR3 DNA reads TGCGCCAGCAGTGATGCGGCGGGGGGGGGGACAGATACGCAGTATTTT.

This chain uses TRBV29-1 with TRBJ2-4; D assignment may be TRBD1 or TRBD2 (5 bases each). The CDR3 sequence is 13 residues long. The V gene lost 7 bases and the J gene lost 7 bases, with 17 bases spanning the gap. The germline gives CDR1 SQVTM, CDR2 ANQGSEA. The CDR3 bases are TGCAGCGCTCAAACCGGGACCCAGAACATTCAGTACTTC. Its protein product is CSAQTGTQNIQYF.

The genes are TRBV28 and TRBJ2-6; D is perhaps TRBD1 (5 bases). The ends were cut back, 4 bases at V and 2 bases at J, with 6 bases in the middle. The CDR3 runs 14 residues. The V gene's germline CDR1 is MDHEN and CDR2 SYDVKM. DNA for the CDR3: TGTGCCAGCAGTTCCAGGGCTGGGGCCAACGTCCTGACTTTC. Protein: CASSSRAGANVLTF.

This clonotype was seen only a few times. CDR3 protein: CASTFIETFNNEQFF. The CDR3 nucleotides read TGTGCCAGCACCTTTATTGAGACCTTTAACAATGAGCAGTTCTTC. The chain combines TRBV6-2 or TRBV6-3 with TRBJ2-1; D remains ambiguous. The germline V gene encodes CDR1 MNHEY and CDR2 SVGEGT. There are 15 residues in the CDR3. Trimming left V 7 bases short and J 5 bases short, with 18 bases between.

Only a few counts were recorded for this clonotype. The chain joins TRBV6-1 to TRBJ1-4; the match to TRBD1 covers 8 bases. With 6 bases clipped from V and 8 bases from J, the junction kept 14 bases outside the gene matches. Germline assignment: CDR1 MNHNS and CDR2 SASEGT. The CDR3 consists of 16 residues. Here the CDR3 reads CASRERLTGAGEKLFF. The CDR3 DNA follows: TGTGCCAGCAGGGAGCGTTTGACAGGGGCAGGAGAAAAACTGTTTTTT.

V and J are TRBV27 and TRBJ2-7, with a possible D match to TRBD2 (5 bases). The V gene's germline CDR1 is MNHEY and CDR2 SMNVEV (reference sequence). The CDR3 is 14 amino acids. Deletions cut 3 bases from V and 6 bases from J, with 15 bases between. This CDR3 is CASSFLAFGFEQYF. The CDR3 nucleotides are TGTGCCAGCAGTTTCTTAGCGTTCGGCTTCGAGCAGTACTTC.

This clonotype was counted only a few times. J is TRBJ1-1 and V is TRBV12-3 or TRBV12-4; D gene ambiguous. The CDR3 has 12 amino acids. Between the trimmed V and J ends, which lost 7 bases and 2 bases, there was a span of 8 bases. The DNA of the CDR3 is TGTGCCAGCACCAAGGGTAACACTGAAGCTTTCTTT. Amino acid sequence: CASTKGNTEAFF.

This clonotype was seen a handful of times. J is TRBJ2-1 and V is TRBV5-6; 8 bases match TRBD2. Losses at the gene ends were 0 bases for V and 14 bases for J; bases not matched to a gene: 4. Per germline, CDR1 SGHDT and CDR2 YYEEEE. CDR3 length: 12 amino acids. The CDR3 here is CASSLAGREEFF. For the CDR3, the DNA is TGTGCCAGCAGCTTGGCCGGGAGGGAGGAGTTCTTC.

V usage is TRBV4-2 and J usage is TRBJ1-1; 7 bases agree with TRBD1. Trimming cost V 0 bases and J 5 bases; bases outside gene matches: 6. Looked up from germline, CDR1 is LGHNA and CDR2 is YNFKEQ. The CDR3 length is 15 residues. The CDR3 here is CASSQEQGSRTEAFF. CDR3 DNA sequence: TGTGCCAGCAGCCAAGAACAGGGGAGTCGGACTGAAGCTTTCTTT.